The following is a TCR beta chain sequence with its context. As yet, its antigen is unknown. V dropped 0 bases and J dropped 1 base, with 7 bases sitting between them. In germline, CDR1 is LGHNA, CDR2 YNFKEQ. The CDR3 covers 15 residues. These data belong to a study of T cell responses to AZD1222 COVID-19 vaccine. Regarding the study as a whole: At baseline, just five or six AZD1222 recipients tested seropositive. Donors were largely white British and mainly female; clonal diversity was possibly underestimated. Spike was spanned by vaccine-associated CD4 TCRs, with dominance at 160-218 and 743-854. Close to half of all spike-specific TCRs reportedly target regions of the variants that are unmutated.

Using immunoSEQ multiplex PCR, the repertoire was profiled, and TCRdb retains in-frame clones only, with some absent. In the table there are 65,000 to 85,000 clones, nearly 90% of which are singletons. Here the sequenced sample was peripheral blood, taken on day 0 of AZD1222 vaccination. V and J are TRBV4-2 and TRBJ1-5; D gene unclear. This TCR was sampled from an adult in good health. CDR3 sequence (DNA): TGTGCCAGCAGCCAAGAGGGCTTCAGCAATCAGCCCCAGCATTTT. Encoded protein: CASSQEGFSNQPQHF.